A few counts support the clone carrying this TCR beta chain. The antigen is undetermined. PCR was performed a second time for about 6 to 12 cycles using a sample-barcoded 5' primer and a J-beta primer mix. TCRdb recomputed calls from the 5' RACE reads with MiXCR, one row per CDR3 protein. The sample records around 780,000 distinct CDR3 sequences, around 25% being singletons. The data originate from a study of blood T cells in healthy people across ages. With 6 bases clipped from V and 7 bases from J, the junction kept 4 bases outside the gene matches. The CDR3 consists of 13 residues. Whole-study findings and limits: Fewer expanded clones and more diversity marked long-lived versus aged donors.

These data were likewise used in another study, on T cells of mothers and their children.

This chain links TRBV12-3 or TRBV12-4 with TRBJ1-5; TRBD1 matches 9 bases. Sequences were obtained from blood. The sequence derives from a boy between 10 and 17 years old in good health. The CDR3, as DNA: TGTGCCAGCAGCATGGACAGGGGCCAGCCCCAGCATTTT. As protein: CASSMDRGQPQHF.